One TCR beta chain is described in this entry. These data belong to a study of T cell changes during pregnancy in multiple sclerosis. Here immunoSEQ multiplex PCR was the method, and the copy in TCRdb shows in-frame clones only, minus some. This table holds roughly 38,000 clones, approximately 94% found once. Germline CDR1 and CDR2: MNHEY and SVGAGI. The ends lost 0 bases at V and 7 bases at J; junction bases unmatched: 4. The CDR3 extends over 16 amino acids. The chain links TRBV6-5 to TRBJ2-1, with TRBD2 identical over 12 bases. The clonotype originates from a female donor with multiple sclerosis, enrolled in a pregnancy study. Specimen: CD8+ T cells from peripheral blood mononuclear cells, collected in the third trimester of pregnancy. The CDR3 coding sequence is TGTGCCAGCAGTTACTCGGGGCTAGCGGGAGGGAATGAGCAGTTCTTC. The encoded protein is CASSYSGLAGGNEQFF.